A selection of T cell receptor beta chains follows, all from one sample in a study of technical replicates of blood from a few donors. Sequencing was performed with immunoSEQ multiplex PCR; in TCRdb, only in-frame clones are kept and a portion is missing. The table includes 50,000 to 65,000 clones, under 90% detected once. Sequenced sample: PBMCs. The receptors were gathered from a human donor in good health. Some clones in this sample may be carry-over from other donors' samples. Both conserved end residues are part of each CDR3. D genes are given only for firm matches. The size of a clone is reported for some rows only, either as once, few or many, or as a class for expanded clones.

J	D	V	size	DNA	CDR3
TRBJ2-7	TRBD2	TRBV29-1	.	TGCAGCGTTGAACTAGCGGGATACTACGAGCAGTACTTC	CSVELAGYYEQYF
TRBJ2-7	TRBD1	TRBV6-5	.	TGTGCCAGCAGTCCCGACAGGGGCCGATCCTACGAGCAGTACTTC	CASSPDRGRSYEQYF
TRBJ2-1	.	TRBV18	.	TGTGCCAGCTCCAACGCCGGAGAGAGCTCTTCCTACAATGAGCAGTTCTTC	CASSNAGESSSYNEQFF
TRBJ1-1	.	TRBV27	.	TGTGCCAGCAGTTTCTCCACTGAAGCTTTCTTT	CASSFSTEAFF
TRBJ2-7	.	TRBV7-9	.	TGTGCCAGCAGCTCGAACAGGGTCTCCTACGAGCAGTACTTC	CASSSNRVSYEQYF
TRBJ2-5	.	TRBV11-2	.	TGTGCCAGCAGCTTAGTCGGGTCCCAAGAGACCCAGTACTTC	CASSLVGSQETQYF
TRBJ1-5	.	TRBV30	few	TGTGCCTGGAGTACTGATAGCAATCAGCCCCAGCATTTT	CAWSTDSNQPQHF
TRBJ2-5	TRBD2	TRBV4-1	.	TGCGCCAGCAGCCAAGGACTAGCGGTCCAAGAGACCCAGTACTTC	CASSQGLAVQETQYF
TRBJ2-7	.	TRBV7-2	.	TGTGCCAGCAGCTTAGGGTGGGGAGGAGTCGACGAGCAGTACTTC	CASSLGWGGVDEQYF
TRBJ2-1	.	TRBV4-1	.	TGCGCCAGCAGCAGACTCGATAATGAGCAGTTCTTC	CASSRLDNEQFF
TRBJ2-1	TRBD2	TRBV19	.	TGTGCCAGTAGTATGAGACTAGCGGGAGAGAATGAGCAGTTCTTC	CASSMRLAGENEQFF
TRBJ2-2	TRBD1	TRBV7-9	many	TGTGCCAGCAGCATAGGGACAGGGAACACCGGGGAGCTGTTTTTT	CASSIGTGNTGELFF
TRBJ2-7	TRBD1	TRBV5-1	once	TGCGCCAGCAGCTTGGTCGTGACAGGGGGCGAGCAGTACTTC	CASSLVVTGGEQYF
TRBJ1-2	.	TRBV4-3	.	TGCGCCAGCAGCCAAGAAATCACCAGAGCGGCTGGCTACACCTTC	CASSQEITRAAGYTF
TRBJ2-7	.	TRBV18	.	TGTGCCAGCTCACGGGGCCCCTACGAGCAGTACTTC	CASSRGPYEQYF
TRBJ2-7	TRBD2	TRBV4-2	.	TGTGCCAGCAGCCAAGATGGGCAAGCGGGAGGCTACGAGCAGTACTTC	CASSQDGQAGGYEQYF
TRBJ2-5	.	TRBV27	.	TGTGCCAGCAGTTTATGGTCAGGGGCTCAGGAGACCCAGTACTTC	CASSLWSGAQETQYF
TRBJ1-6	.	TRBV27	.	TGTGCCAGCAGACCAACAGGATCTCCCTATAATTCACCCCTCCACTTT	CASRPTGSPYNSPLHF
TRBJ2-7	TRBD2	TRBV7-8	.	TGTGCCAGCAGCTGGCTAGCGGGACCGGTCTACGAGCAGTACTTC	CASSWLAGPVYEQYF
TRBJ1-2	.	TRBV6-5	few	TGTGCCTCAGTGTCCTCAAACTATGGCTACACCTTC	CASVSSNYGYTF
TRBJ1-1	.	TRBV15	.	TGTGCCACCAGCAGAGATTCTGGGGAGAAAGCTTTCTTT	CATSRDSGEKAFF
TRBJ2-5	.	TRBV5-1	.	TGCGCCAGCAGCTTTCCGACAGCAAAAGAGACCCAGTACTTC	CASSFPTAKETQYF
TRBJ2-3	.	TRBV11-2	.	TGTGCCAGCAGCTTAGATCAATCCAAGGGGACGCAGTATTTT	CASSLDQSKGTQYF
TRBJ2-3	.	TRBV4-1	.	TGCGCCAGCAGCCAAGATATAAGCGGCACCACCTTAGATACGCAGTATTTT	CASSQDISGTTLDTQYF
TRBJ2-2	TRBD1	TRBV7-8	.	TGTGCCAGCAGCTTGATAGGGACAGGGGTTCCCGGGGAGCTGTTTTTT	CASSLIGTGVPGELFF
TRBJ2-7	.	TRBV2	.	TGTGCCAGCCGATCACAGGGTTACGAGCAGTACTTC	CASRSQGYEQYF
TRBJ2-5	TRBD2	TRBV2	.	TGTGCCAGCAGTCTAGGGCGGAGCGGGGGGGCCCGAGAGACCCAGTACTTC	CASSLGRSGGARETQYF
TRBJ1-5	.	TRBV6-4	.	TGTGCCAGCAGTGAGTTGGGGGGTGAACAGCCCCAGCATTTT	CASSELGGEQPQHF
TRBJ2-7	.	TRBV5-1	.	TGCGCCAGCAGCAGCCGGGAGTCCTCCTACGAGCAGTACTTC	CASSSRESSYEQYF
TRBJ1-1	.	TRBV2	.	TGTGCCAGCAGGGTGACAGAAATGAACACTGAAGCTTTCTTT	CASRVTEMNTEAFF
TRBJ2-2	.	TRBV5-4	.	TGTGCCAGCAGCTTGGGCGACGGGGAGCTGTTTTTT	CASSLGDGELFF
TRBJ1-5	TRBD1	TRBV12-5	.	TGTGCTAGTGGAGGGGACAGGGGATATCCCCAGCATTTT	CASGGDRGYPQHF
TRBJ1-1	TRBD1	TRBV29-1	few	TGCAGCGCGGAGGGACAGTCGAACACTGAAGCTTTCTTT	CSAEGQSNTEAFF
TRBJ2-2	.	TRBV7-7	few	TGTGCCAGCAGCAGGGACTACACCGGGGAGCTGTTTTTT	CASSRDYTGELFF
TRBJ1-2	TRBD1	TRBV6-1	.	TGTGCCAGTGCCCTACTGGGACAGGACCACTATGGCTACACCTTC	CASALLGQDHYGYTF
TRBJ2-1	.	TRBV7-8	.	TGTGCCAGCAGCCTCGACGGGAGTTTGGTGAATGAGCAGTTCTTC	CASSLDGSLVNEQFF
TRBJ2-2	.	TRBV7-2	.	TGTGCCAGCAGCCTACGGGGGAAATCAACCGGGGAGCTGTTTTTT	CASSLRGKSTGELFF